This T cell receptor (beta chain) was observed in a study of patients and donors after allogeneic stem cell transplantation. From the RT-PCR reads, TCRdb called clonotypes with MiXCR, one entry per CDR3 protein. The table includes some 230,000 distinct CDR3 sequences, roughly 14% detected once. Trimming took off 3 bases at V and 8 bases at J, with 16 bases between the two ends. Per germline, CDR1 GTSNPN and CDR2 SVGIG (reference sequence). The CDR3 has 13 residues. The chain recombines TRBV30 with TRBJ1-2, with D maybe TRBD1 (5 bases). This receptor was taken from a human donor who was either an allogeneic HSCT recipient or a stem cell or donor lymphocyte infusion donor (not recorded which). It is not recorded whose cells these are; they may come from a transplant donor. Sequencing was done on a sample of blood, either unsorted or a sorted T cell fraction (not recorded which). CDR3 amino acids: CAWSGLDPGGYTF. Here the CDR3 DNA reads TGTGCCTGGAGCGGCCTGGATCCAGGGGGCTACACCTTC.